The T cell receptor (beta chain) described here comes from a study of blood T cells in healthy people across ages. Germline V gene data show CDR1 as MNHEY and CDR2 as SVGAGI. The CDR3 is made up of 16 amino acids. Primers used in a second PCR of roughly 6 to 12 cycles were a sample-barcoded 5' primer and a J-beta primer mix. TCRdb reprocessed the 5' RACE reads via MiXCR and lists one record per CDR3 protein. The sample lists some 1.4 million distinct CDR3 sequences, roughly 45% seen once, with around 8% in the top ten. About this clonotype: A read error may be the cause here, since a much bigger clone is one base away.

This sequence joins TRBV6-5 and TRBJ2-3, with 9 bases lining up with TRBD2. This TCR came from a woman younger than 30 in good health. The sample taken for sequencing was blood. As DNA, the CDR3 is TGTGCCAGCAGTTACTCCAGCGGGGGGAGCACAGATACGCTGTATTTT. Translation gives CASSYSSGGSTDTLYF.